This T cell receptor (beta chain) was retrieved from a study of shared clonotypes between healthy human individuals. Regarding the study as a whole: Among donors, sharing of clonotypes was expected to be affected by sequencing depth. It was observed that roughly 5.5% of naive CD4 clonotypes were shared across a handful of donors.

Free of recent acute infections or vaccinations, the donors were healthy HIV-negative adults. Within Nashville, Tennessee resided all donors, each a Caucasian adult. TCRdb's copy holds only in-frame clones and misses some; the assay was immunoSEQ multiplex PCR. This sample yields 980,000 or so clones, of which 76% are seen a single time; roughly 1.5% belongs to the top ten. About this clone: Antigen unknown. The sample contains more than one DNA sequence encoding this CDR3.

Sequences were obtained from memory CD4+ T cells sorted from blood. Stated subset: CD45RA-negative fraction. The origin of this receptor is a man between 18 and 35 years old in good health.

The CDR3 spells CASSLGDPTDTQYF. The CDR3 nucleotides are TGTGCCAGCAGCTTAGGCGATCCCACAGATACGCAGTATTTT. The genes are TRBV11-3 and TRBJ2-3; D gene uncertain. In germline, CDR1 is SGHNT, CDR2 YENEEA. The germline V and J ends were trimmed by 1 base and 2 bases, with 7 bases remaining between them. The CDR3 length is 14 residues.